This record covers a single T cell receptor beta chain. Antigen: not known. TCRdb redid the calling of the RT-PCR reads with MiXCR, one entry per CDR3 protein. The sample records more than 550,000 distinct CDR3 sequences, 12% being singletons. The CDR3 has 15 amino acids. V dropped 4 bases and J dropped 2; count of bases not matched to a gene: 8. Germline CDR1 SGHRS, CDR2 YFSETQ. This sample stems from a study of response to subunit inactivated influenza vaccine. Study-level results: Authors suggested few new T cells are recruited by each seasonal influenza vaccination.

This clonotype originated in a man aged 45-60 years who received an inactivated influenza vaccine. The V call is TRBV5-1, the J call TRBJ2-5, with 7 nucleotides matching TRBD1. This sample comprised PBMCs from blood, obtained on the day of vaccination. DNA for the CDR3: TGCGCCAGCAGCCCAAGTCCGGGACAGCAAGAGACCCAGTACTTC. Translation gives CASSPSPGQQETQYF.